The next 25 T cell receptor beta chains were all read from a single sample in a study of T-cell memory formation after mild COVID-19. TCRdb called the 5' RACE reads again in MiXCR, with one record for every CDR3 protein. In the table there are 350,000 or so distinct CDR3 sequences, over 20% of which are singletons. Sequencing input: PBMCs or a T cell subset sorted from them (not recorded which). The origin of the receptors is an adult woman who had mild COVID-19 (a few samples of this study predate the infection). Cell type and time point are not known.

CDR3 nucleotide sequence: TGTGCCAGCAGCCCCAGACAGAGCCAAGAGACCCAGTACTTC. Amino acids: CASSPRQSQETQYF. This chain connects TRBV9 to TRBJ2-5; D is possibly TRBD1 (5 bases). This CDR3 is built from 14 residues. Germline V gene lookup returns CDR1 SGDLS and CDR2 YYNGEE. V was clipped by 4 bases and J by 1 base, with 11 bases between them.

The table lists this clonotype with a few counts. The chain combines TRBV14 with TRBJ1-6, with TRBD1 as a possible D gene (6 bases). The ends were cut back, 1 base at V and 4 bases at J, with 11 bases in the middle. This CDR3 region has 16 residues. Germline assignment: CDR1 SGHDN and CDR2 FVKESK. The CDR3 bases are TGTGCCAGCAGCCAAGTTCTGGGACATTATAATTCACCCCTCCACTTT. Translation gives CASSQVLGHYNSPLHF.

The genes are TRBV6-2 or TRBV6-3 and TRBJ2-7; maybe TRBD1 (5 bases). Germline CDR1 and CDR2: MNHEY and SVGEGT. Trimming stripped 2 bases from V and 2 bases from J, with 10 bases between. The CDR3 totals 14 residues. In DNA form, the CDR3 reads TGTGCCAGCAGTTACGACAGTGTTACCTACGAGCAGTACTTC. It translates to CASSYDSVTYEQYF.

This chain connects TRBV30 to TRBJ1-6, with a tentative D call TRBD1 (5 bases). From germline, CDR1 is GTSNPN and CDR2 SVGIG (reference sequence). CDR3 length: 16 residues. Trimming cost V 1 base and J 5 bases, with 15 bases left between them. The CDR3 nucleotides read TGTGCCTGGAGTGCTTCGGGGCGCGGTAATAATTCACCCCTCCACTTT. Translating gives CAWSASGRGNNSPLHF.

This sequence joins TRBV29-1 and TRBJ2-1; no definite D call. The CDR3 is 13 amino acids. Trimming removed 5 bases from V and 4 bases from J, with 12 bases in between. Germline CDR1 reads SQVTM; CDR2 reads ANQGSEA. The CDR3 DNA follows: TGCAGCGTTACTTTGACCGATTACAATGAGCAGTTCTTC. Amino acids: CSVTLTDYNEQFF.

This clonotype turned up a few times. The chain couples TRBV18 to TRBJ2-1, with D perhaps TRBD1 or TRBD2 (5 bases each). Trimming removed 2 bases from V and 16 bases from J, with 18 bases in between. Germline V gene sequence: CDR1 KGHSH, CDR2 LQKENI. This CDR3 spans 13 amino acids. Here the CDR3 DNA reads TGTGCCAGCTCACCATCACCCCGGGACCCAGGCTTCTTC. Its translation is CASSPSPRDPGFF.

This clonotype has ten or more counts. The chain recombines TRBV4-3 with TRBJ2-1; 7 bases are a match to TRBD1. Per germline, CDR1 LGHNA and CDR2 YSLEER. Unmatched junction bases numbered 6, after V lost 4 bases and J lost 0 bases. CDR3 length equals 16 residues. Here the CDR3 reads CASSLGTDLSYNEQFF. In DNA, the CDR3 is TGCGCCAGCAGCCTCGGGACAGATCTCTCCTACAATGAGCAGTTCTTC.

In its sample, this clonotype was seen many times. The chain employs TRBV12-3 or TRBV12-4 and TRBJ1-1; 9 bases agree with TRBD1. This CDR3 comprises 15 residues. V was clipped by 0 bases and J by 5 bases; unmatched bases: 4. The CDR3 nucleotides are TGTGCCAGCAGTTTAGCGGGACAGGGAGGGACTGAAGCTTTCTTT. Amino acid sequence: CASSLAGQGGTEAFF.

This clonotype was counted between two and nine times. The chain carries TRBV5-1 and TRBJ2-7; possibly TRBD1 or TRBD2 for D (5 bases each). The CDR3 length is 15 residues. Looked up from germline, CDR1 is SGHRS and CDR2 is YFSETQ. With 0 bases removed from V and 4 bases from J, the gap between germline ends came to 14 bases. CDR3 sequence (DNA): TGCGCCAGCAGCTTGGCAGGGACGCCGGCTTACGAGCAGTACTTC. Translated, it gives CASSLAGTPAYEQYF.

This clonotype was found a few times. The CDR3 is CASSRDGTDTQYF. The CDR3, as DNA: TGTGCCAGCAGTCGCGACGGGACAGATACGCAGTATTTT. The gene calls are TRBV6-5 and TRBJ2-3; D gene unclear. CDR3 length: 13 amino acids. Looked up from germline, CDR1 is MNHEY and CDR2 is SVGAGI. Trimming shortened V by 5 bases and J by 3 bases, and 9 bases separated the two germline ends.

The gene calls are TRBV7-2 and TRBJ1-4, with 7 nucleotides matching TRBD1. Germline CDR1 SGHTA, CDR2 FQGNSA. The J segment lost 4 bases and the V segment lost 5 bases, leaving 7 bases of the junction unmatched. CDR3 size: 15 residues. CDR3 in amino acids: CASSLQGGLNEKLFF. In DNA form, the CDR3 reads TGTGCCAGCAGCCTTCAGGGGGGTCTTAATGAAAAACTGTTTTTT.

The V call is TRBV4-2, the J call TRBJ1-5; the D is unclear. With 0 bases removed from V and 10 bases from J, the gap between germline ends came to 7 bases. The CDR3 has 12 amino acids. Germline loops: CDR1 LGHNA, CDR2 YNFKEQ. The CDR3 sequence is CASSQESEPQHF. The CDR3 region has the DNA TGTGCCAGCAGCCAAGAGTCAGAACCCCAGCATTTT.

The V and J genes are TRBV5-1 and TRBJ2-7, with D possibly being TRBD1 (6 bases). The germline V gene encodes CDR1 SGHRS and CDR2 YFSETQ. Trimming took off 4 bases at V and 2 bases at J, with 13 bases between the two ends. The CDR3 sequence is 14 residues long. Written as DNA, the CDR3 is TGCGCCAGCAGCCCAATGGGGGCCACCTACGAGCAGTACTTC. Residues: CASSPMGATYEQYF.

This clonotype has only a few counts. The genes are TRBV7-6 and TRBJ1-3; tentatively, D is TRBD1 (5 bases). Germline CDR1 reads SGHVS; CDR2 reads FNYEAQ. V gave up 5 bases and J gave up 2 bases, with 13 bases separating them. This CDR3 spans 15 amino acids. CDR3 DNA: TGTGCCAGCAGCCAGGGAGGGTTCGCTGGAAACACCATATATTTT. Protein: CASSQGGFAGNTIYF.

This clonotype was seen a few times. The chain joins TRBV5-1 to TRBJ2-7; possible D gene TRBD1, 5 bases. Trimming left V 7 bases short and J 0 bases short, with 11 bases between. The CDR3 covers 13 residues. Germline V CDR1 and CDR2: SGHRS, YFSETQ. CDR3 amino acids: CASQPDNSYEQYF. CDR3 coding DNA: TGCGCCAGCCAACCGGACAACTCCTACGAGCAGTACTTC.

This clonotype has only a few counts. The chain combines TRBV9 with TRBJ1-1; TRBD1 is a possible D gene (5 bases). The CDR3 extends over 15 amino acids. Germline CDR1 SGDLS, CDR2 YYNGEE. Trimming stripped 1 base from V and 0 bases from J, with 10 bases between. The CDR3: CASSVHQGLNTEAFF. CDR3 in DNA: TGTGCCAGCAGCGTACACCAGGGTCTGAACACTGAAGCTTTCTTT.

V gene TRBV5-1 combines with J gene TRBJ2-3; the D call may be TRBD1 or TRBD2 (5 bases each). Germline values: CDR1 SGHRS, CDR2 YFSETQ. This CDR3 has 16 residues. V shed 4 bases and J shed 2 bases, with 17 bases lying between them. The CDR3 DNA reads TGCGCCAGCAGCGTGACCGGGGCGTTGAACACAGATACGCAGTATTTT. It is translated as CASSVTGALNTDTQYF.

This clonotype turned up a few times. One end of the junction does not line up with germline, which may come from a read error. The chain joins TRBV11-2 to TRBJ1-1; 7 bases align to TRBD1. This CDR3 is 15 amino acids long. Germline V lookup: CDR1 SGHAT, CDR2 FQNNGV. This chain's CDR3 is CASSLDRESNTEAFF. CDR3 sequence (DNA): TGTGCCAGCAGCCTAGACAGGGAATCGAACACTGAAGCTTTCTTT. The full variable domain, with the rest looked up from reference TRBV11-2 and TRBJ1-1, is EAGVAQSPRYKIIEKRQSVAFWCNPISGHATLYWYQQILGQGPKLLIQFQNNGVVDDSQLPKDRFSAERLKGVDSTLKIQPAKLEDSAVYLCASSLDRESNTEAFFGQGTRLTVV.

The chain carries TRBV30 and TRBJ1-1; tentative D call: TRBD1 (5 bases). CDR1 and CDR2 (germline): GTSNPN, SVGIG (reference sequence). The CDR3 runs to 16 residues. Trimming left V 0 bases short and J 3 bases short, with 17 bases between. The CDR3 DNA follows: TGTGCCTGGAGTGTCGCTTTTGGGGGATGGGACACTGAAGCTTTCTTT. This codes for CAWSVAFGGWDTEAFF.

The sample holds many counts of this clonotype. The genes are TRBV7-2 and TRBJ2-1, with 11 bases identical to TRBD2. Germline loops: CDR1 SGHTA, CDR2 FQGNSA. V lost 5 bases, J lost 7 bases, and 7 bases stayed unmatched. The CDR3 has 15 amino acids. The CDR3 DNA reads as TGTGCCAGCAGCCCCGCATGGACTAGCGGGAATGAGCAGTTCTTC. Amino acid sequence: CASSPAWTSGNEQFF.

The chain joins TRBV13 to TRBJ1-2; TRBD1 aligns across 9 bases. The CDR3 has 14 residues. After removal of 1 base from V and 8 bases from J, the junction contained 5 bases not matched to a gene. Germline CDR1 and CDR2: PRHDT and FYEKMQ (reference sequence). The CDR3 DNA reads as TGTGCCAGCAGCTTAGCCGGGACAGGGTCGGGCTACACCTTC. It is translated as CASSLAGTGSGYTF. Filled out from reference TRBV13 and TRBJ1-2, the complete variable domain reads AAGVIQSPRHLIKEKRETATLKCYPIPRHDTVYWYQQGPGQDPQFLISFYEKMQSDKGSIPDRFSAQQFSDYHSELNMSSLELGDSALYFCASSLAGTGSGYTFGSGTRLTVV.

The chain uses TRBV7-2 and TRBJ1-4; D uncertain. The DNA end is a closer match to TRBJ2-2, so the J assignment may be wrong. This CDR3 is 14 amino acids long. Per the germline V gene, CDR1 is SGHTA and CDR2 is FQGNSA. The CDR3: CASSSGWHNWELFF. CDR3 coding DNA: TGTGCCAGCAGCTCTGGGTGGCACAATTGGGAGCTGTTTTTT.

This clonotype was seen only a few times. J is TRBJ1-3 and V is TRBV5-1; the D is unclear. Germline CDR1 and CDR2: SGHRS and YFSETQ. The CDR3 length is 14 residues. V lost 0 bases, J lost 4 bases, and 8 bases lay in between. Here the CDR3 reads CASSLAGRGNTIYF. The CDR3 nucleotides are TGCGCCAGCAGCTTGGCGGGGAGAGGAAACACCATATATTTT. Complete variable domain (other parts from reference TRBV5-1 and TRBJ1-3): KAGVTQTPRYLIKTRGQQVTLSCSPISGHRSVSWYQQTPGQGLQFLFEYFSETQRNKGNFPGRFSGRQFSNSRSEMNVSTLELGDSALYLCASSLAGRGNTIYFGEGSWLTVV.

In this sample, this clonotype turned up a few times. The CDR3 nucleotides are TGCAGTGCTATTACAGGGTCCGATAGCAATCAGCCCCAGCATTTT. It encodes CSAITGSDSNQPQHF. V and J are TRBV20-1 and TRBJ1-5; possible D gene TRBD1, 6 bases. Trimming cost V 4 bases and J 0 bases, with 13 bases left between them. The CDR3 has 15 amino acids. Germline V gives CDR1 DFQATT, CDR2 SNEGSKA (reference sequence).

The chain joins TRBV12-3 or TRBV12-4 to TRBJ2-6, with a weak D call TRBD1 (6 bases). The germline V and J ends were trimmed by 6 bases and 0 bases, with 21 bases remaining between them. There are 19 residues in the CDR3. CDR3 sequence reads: CASRPGKQGLISGANVLTF. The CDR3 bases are TGTGCCAGCAGGCCTGGAAAACAGGGTCTGATCTCTGGGGCCAACGTCCTGACTTTC.